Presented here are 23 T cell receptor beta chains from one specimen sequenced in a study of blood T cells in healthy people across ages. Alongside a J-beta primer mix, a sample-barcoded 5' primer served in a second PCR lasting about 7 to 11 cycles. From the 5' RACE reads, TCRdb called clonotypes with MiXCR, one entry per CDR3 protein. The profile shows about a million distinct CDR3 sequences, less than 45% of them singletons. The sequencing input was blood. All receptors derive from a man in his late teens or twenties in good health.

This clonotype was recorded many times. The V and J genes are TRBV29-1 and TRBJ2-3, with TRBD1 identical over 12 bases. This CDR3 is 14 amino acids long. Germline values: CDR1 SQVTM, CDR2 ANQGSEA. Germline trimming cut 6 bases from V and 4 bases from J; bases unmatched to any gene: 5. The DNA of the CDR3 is TGCAGCGTAGGGACAGGGGGCGTAGCAGATACGCAGTATTTT. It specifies CSVGTGGVADTQYF.

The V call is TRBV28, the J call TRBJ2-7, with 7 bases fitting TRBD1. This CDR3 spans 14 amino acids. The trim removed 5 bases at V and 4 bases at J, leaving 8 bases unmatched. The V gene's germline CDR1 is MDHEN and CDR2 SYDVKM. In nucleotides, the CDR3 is TGTGCCAGCAGTGCAAGACAGGGTAGATACGAGCAGTACTTC. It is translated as CASSARQGRYEQYF.

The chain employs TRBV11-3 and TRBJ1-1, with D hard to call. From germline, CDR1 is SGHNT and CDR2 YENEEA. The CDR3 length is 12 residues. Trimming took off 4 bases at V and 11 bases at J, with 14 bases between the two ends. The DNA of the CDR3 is TGTGCCAGCAGCTACCTCGGAGCGGAGGCTTTCTTT. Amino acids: CASSYLGAEAFF.

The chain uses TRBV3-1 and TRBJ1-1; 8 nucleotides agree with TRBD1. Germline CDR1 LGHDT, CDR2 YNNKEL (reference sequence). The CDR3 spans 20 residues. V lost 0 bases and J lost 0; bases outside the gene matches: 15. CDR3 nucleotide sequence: TGTGCCAGCAGCCAAGATCGGCTCTCGGGACAGGATAAATTGAACACTGAAGCTTTCTTT. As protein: CASSQDRLSGQDKLNTEAFF.

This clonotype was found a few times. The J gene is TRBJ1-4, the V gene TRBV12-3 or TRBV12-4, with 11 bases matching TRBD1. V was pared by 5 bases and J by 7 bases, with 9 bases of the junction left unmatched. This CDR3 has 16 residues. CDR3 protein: CASSPRTGGGFEKLFF. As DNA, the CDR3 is TGTGCCAGCAGTCCTAGGACAGGGGGCGGTTTTGAAAAACTGTTTTTT.

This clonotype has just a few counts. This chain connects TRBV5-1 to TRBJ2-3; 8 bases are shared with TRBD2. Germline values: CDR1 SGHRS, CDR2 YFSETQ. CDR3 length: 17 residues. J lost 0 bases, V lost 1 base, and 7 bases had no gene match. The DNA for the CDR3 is TGCGCCAGCAGCTTGTCAGGGCCTAGCGGGAGCACAGATACGCAGTATTTT. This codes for CASSLSGPSGSTDTQYF.

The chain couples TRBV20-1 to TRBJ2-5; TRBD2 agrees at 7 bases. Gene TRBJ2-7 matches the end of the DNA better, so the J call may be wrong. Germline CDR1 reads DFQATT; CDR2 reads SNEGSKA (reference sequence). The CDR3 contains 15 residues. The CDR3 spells CSASEPRGGGYEQYF. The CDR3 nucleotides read TGCAGTGCTAGCGAGCCGCGAGGCGGGGGCTACGAGCAGTACTTC.

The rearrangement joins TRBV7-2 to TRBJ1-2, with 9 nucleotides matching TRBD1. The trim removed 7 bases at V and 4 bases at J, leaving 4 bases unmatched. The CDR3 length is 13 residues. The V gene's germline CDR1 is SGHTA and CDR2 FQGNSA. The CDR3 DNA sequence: TGTGCCAGCACCCAGACAGGGGGCTATGGCTACACCTTC. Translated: CASTQTGGYGYTF.

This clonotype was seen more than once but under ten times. CDR3 sequence (DNA): TGCAGTGCTACCGCCGGGACCGTAGCTGAAGCTTTCTTT. This translates into CSATAGTVAEAFF. The chain joins TRBV20-1 to TRBJ1-1; TRBD1 might be the D (5 bases). V lost 4 bases, J lost 6 bases, and 15 bases lay in between. The CDR3 has 13 residues. Germline loops: CDR1 DFQATT, CDR2 SNEGSKA (reference sequence).

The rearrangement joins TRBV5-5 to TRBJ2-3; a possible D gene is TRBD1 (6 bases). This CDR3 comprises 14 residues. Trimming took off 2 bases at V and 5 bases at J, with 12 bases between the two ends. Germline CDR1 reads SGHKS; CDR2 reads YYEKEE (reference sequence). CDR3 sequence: CASSFRQERDTQYF. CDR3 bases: TGTGCCAGCAGCTTCAGACAGGAGAGAGATACGCAGTATTTT.

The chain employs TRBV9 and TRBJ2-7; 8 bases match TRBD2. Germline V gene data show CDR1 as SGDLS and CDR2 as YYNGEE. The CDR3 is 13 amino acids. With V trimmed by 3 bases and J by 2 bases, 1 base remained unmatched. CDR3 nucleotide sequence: TGTGCCAGCAGCGCGCGGGGGGCCTACGAGCAGTACTTC. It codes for CASSARGAYEQYF. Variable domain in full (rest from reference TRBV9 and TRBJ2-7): DSGVTQTPKHLITATGQRVTLRCSPRSGDLSVYWYQQSLDQGLQFLIQYYNGEERAKGNILERFSAQQFPDLHSELNLSSLELGDSALYFCASSARGAYEQYFGPGTRLTVT.

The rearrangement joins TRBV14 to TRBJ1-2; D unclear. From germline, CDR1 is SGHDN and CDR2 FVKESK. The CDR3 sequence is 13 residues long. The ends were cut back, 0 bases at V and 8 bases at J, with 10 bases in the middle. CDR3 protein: CASSQDPQRGYTF. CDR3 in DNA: TGTGCCAGCAGCCAAGACCCCCAGAGGGGCTACACCTTC. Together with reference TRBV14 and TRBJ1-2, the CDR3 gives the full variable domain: EAGVTQFPSHSVIEKGQTVTLRCDPISGHDNLYWYRRVMGKEIKFLLHFVKESKQDESGMPNNRFLAERTGGTYSTLKVQPAELEDSGVYFCASSQDPQRGYTFGSGTRLTVV.

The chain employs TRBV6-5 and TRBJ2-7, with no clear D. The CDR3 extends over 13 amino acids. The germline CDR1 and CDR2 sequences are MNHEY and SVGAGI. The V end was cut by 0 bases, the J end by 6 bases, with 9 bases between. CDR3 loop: CASSYSNLREQYF. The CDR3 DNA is TGTGCCAGCAGTTACTCGAATCTTCGCGAGCAGTACTTC.

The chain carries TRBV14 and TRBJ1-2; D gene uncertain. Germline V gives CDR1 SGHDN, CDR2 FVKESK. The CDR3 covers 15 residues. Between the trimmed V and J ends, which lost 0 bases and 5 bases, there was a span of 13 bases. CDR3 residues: CASSQDLRTLYGYTF. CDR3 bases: TGTGCCAGCAGCCAAGATCTTCGGACGCTTTATGGCTACACCTTC.

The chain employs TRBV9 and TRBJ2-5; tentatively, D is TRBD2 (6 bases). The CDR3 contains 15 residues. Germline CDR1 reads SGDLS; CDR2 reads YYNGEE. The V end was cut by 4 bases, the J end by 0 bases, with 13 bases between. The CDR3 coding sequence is TGTGCCAGCAGCTTACTCGGGGGTAACCAAGAGACCCAGTACTTC. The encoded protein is CASSLLGGNQETQYF.

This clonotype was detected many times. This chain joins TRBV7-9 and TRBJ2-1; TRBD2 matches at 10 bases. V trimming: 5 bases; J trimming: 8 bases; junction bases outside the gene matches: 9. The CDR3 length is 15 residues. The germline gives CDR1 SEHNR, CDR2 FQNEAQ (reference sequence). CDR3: CASSPMGLAWDEQFF. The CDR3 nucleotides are TGTGCCAGCAGCCCTATGGGACTAGCGTGGGATGAGCAGTTCTTC. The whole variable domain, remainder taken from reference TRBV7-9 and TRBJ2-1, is DTGVSQNPRHKITKRGQNVTFRCDPISEHNRLYWYRQTLGQGPEFLTYFQNEAQLEKSRLLSDRFSAERPKGSFSTLEIQRTEQGDSAMYLCASSPMGLAWDEQFFGPGTRLTVL.

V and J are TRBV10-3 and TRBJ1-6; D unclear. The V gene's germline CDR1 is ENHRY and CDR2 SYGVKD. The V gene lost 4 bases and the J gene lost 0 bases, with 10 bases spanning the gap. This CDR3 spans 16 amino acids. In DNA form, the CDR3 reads TGTGCCATCAGTGGGGGTCCCTACTCCTATAATTCACCCCTCCACTTT. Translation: CAISGGPYSYNSPLHF.

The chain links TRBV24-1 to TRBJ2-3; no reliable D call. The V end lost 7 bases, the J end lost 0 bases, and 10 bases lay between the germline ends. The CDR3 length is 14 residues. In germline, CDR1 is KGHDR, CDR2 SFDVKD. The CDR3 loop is CATRAPDSTDTQYF. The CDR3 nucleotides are TGTGCCACCAGGGCCCCGGACAGCACAGATACGCAGTATTTT.

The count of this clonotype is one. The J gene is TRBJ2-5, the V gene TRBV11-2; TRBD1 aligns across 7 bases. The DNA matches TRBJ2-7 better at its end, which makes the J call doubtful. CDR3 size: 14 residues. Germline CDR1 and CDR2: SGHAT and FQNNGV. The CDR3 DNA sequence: TGTGCCAGCAGGGTGGAACAGGGGTTTAACGAGCAGTACTTC. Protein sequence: CASRVEQGFNEQYF.

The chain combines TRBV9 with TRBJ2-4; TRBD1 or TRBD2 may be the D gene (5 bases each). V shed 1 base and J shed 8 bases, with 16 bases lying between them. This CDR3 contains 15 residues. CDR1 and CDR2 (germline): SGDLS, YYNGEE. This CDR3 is CASSVSGQGGYIQYF. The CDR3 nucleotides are TGTGCCAGCAGCGTATCGGGGCAGGGTGGATACATTCAGTACTTC.

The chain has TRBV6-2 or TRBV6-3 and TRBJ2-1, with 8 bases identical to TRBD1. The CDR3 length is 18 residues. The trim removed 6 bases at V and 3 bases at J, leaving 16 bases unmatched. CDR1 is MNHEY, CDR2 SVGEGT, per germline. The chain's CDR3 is CASRRGTGRWGLYNEQFF. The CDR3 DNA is TGTGCCAGCAGACGCGGGACAGGCCGATGGGGCCTCTACAATGAGCAGTTCTTC.

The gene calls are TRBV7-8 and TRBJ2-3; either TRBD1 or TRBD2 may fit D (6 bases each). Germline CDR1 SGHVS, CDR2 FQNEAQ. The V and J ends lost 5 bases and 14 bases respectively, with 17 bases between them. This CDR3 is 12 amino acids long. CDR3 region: CASSPDIGGLYF. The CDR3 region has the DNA TGTGCCAGCAGCCCCGACATCGGGGGCCTGTATTTT.

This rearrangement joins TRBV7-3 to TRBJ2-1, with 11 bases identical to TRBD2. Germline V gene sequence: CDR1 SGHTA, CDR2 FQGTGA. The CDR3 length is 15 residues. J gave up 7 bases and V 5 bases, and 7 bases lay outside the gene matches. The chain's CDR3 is CASSTSSGGFNEQFF. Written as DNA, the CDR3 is TGTGCCAGCAGCACCTCTAGCGGGGGGTTTAATGAGCAGTTCTTC. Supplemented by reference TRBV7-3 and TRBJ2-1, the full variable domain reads GAGVSQTPSNKVTEKGKYVELRCDPISGHTALYWYRQSLGQGPEFLIYFQGTGAADDSGLPNDRFFAVRPEGSVSTLKIQRTERGDSAVYLCASSTSSGGFNEQFFGPGTRLTVL.